This T cell receptor beta chain was retrieved from a study of T cell responses to AZD1222 COVID-19 vaccine (dated by TCRdb to 2020 to 2022). Context from the whole study: AZD1222 recipients whose second dose came at about 4 weeks and those whose second dose came at about 12 weeks were combined into one group, since spike-specific TCR depth and breadth did not differ between the two schedules. Trial participants were enrolled by age into 18-55, 56-69 and 70-plus year subgroups, with roughly 160, 29 and 62 TCR-sequenced participants respectively. A total of 233 trial participants underwent TCR sequencing, of whom about 200 received two doses of AZD1222 and some 25 received two doses of the MenACWY control vaccine.

Sample time point, as interpreted from the label and publication: baseline before first vaccination. Vaccinee samples were obtained from the UK trials COV001 and COV002, which included a single-blind randomized controlled phase 2/3 trial of AZD1222 (ChAdOx1 nCoV-19) in healthy adults. Trial participant PBMC samples were collected at day 0 and day 28 after the second dose for TCRbeta chain sequencing. The CDR3 regions of human TCRbeta chains were subjected to immunosequencing. Concerning the study's data processing: Repertoire TCRs were matched against a reference library of SARS-CoV-2-specific TCRs generated with the MIRA antigen-specificity platform. Breadth meant the fraction of unique TCRs that were SARS-CoV-2-associated, whereas depth meant the fraction of total T cells that were SARS-CoV-2-associated. Using the MIRA data, each spike-specific TCR was mapped to the spike region that the TCR reacts to and placed in a CD4 or CD8 class. Log10-transformed breadth and depth values were compared by one-way ANOVA with Sidak's multiple comparisons tests. Here the immuneACCESS table is served through TCRdb, limited to in-frame sequences with V and J called. Missing clones are a known gap in these copies; in checked studies unresolved V genes cover under half, and the rest lacks a known reason. V and J calls and clone size are given by that table; D and trimming were obtained from the DNA. The sample includes over 110,000 clones, with 92% observed a single time. The ten largest clonotypes hold over 1.5% of the sample.

Overall study results and their limits: The 56-69-year group was small, and its depth increase did not reach significance, likely because of low power. Because no day 14 peak-response samples were available, repertoires were characterized only after the peak T cell response. CD4 TCRs associated with the vaccine covered the entire spike protein, and the dominant responses were in regions 160-218 and 743-854. Conclusions about previously exposed vaccinees were limited because only a handful of AZD1222 recipients were SARS-CoV-2 seropositive at baseline. Epitopes outside the regions mutated in the B.1.351 and B.1.1.7 variants were reportedly recognized by nearly half of the unique spike-specific TCRs. After two AZD1222 doses, spike-specific TCR breadth and depth were significantly higher than at day 0 and than in MenACWY recipients. Participants were mostly white British and included more females than males, and it was suggested by the authors that clonal diversity may have been underestimated.

V lost 7 bases and J lost 6 bases; the stretch between them is 10 bases long. The CDR3 has 12 amino acids, counting the end cysteine and phenylalanine. Only the CDR3 part of the read is kept: 36 bases, read in frame from the first base. Sequences MNHEY (CDR1) and SVGAGI (CDR2) are obtained from the germline V gene. To note about this clone: Its recognized antigen is unknown. There are no base qualities to consult, and no much larger clone falls within one base.

This sequence originates from an adult in good health. Material: peripheral blood, obtained on day 0 of AZD1222 vaccination. The rearranged segments are TRBV6-5 and TRBJ2-1; the D region may be TRBD1 or TRBD2, each matching 6 bases equally. The CDR3: CASTKGGNEQFF. The nucleotide sequence reads as follows: TGTGCCAGCACCAAGGGGGGCAATGAGCAGTTCTTC.